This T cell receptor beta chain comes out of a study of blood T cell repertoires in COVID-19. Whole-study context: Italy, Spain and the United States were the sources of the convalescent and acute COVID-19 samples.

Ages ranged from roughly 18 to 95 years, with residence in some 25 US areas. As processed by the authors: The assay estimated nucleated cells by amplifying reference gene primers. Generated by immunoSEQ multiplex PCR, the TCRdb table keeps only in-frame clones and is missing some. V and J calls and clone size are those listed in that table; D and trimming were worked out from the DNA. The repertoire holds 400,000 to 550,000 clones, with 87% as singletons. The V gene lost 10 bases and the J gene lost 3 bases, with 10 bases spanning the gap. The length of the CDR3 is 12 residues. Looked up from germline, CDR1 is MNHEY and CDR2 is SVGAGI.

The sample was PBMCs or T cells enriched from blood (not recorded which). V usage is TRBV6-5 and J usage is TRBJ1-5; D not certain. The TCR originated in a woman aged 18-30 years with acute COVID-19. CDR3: CANNQDNQPQHF. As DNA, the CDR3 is TGTGCCAACAACCAAGACAATCAGCCCCAGCATTTT.